Listed here are 16 T cell receptor beta chains from one sample, sequenced in a study of cytomegalovirus exposure and HLA in healthy donors. Clones were read by immunoSEQ multiplex PCR, and TCRdb kept only the in-frame ones, dropping some. The profile shows 95,000 to 150,000 clones, roughly 89% of them singletons. Sequencing was performed on PBMCs. Receptors were obtained from a woman under 30 in good health and CMV-seronegative.

As for this clone: Other nucleotide sequences in the sample specify the same CDR3. V and J are TRBV19 and TRBJ2-7, with 12 bases aligning to TRBD2. With 6 bases clipped from V and 0 bases from J, the junction kept 0 bases outside the gene matches. The CDR3 runs to 14 residues. Germline V gives CDR1 LNHDA, CDR2 SQIVND (reference sequence). The CDR3 coding sequence is TGTGCCAGTAGGACTAGCGGGAGCTCCTACGAGCAGTACTTC. It specifies CASRTSGSSYEQYF. The complete variable domain, with remaining parts taken from reference TRBV19 and TRBJ2-7, reads DGGITQSPKYLFRKEGQNVTLSCEQNLNHDAMYWYRQDPGQGLRLIYYSQIVNDFQKGDIAEGYSVSREKKESFPLTVTSAQKNPTAFYLCASRTSGSSYEQYFGPGTRLTVT.

The V and J genes are TRBV18 and TRBJ1-1; D is uncertain. Germline CDR1 is KGHSH and CDR2 is LQKENI. Trimming removed 2 bases from V and 1 base from J, with 11 bases in between. The CDR3 contains 15 residues. CDR3 protein: CASSPFPNRNTEAFF. In nucleotides, the CDR3 is TGTGCCAGCTCACCATTCCCTAATCGGAACACTGAAGCTTTCTTT.

The rearrangement joins TRBV28 to TRBJ2-7; D might be TRBD1 (6 bases). This CDR3 spans 14 amino acids. Trimming shortened V by 6 bases and J by 1 base, and 13 bases separated the two germline ends. Looked up from germline, CDR1 is MDHEN and CDR2 is SYDVKM. In DNA form, the CDR3 reads TGTGCCAGCAGGAGGACAGTATGGTCCTACGAGCAGTACTTC. It translates to CASRRTVWSYEQYF.

V and J are TRBV11-2 and TRBJ2-1; D is unresolved. The germline V gene has CDR1 SGHAT and CDR2 FQNNGV. V was cut by 9 bases and J by 0 bases, with 15 bases left in between. CDR3 length equals 15 residues. DNA for the CDR3: TGTGCCAGTACCAATAGACTTAGCTCCTACAATGAGCAGTTCTTC. It encodes CASTNRLSSYNEQFF.

The chain combines TRBV18 with TRBJ2-1; TRBD2 matches 9 bases. This CDR3 region has 15 residues. After removal of 3 bases from V and 5 bases from J, the junction contained 5 bases not matched to a gene. The germline V gene encodes CDR1 KGHSH and CDR2 LQKENI. The chain's CDR3 is CASSPASGIDNEQFF. The CDR3 DNA reads TGTGCCAGCTCACCGGCTAGCGGGATAGACAATGAGCAGTTCTTC.

This clone was seen a handful of times. The J gene is TRBJ2-7, the V gene TRBV6-6, with no clear D. Deletions cut 2 bases from V and 5 bases from J, with 10 bases between. The CDR3 runs 13 residues. Germline CDR1 is MNHNY and CDR2 is SVGAGI (reference sequence). DNA for the CDR3: TGTGCCAGCAGTTACGCGGTTTCTGACGAGCAGTACTTC. It translates to CASSYAVSDEQYF.

The chain recombines TRBV19 with TRBJ2-7; 7 bases are shared with TRBD2. This CDR3 has 15 residues. Germline CDR1 reads LNHDA; CDR2 reads SQIVND (reference sequence). V was clipped by 3 bases and J by 2 bases; unmatched bases: 7. The CDR3, as DNA: TGTGCCAGTAGTATTCGGCGGGAGTTAACCTACGAGCAGTACTTC. Its translation: CASSIRRELTYEQYF. Full variable domain (missing parts from reference TRBV19 and TRBJ2-7): DGGITQSPKYLFRKEGQNVTLSCEQNLNHDAMYWYRQDPGQGLRLIYYSQIVNDFQKGDIAEGYSVSREKKESFPLTVTSAQKNPTAFYLCASSIRRELTYEQYFGPGTRLTVT.

V usage is TRBV18 and J usage is TRBJ1-2; D ambiguous. The CDR3 sequence is 14 residues long. V lost 3 bases and J lost 0, with 8 bases in between. Looked up from germline, CDR1 is KGHSH and CDR2 is LQKENI. CDR3 in amino acids: CASSPYSPNYGYTF. In nucleotides, the CDR3 is TGTGCCAGCTCACCGTACAGTCCTAACTATGGCTACACCTTC.

This chain links TRBV5-1 with TRBJ2-2; D gene uncertain. V was clipped by 3 bases and J by 8 bases, with 11 bases between them. The CDR3 loop spans 13 amino acids. The germline V gene encodes CDR1 SGHRS and CDR2 YFSETQ. CDR3 coding DNA: TGCGCCAGCAGCTATACCGCCGAGGGGGAGCTGTTTTTT. The encoded protein is CASSYTAEGELFF.

The chain is built from TRBV5-1 and TRBJ2-1; TRBD2 matches at 10 bases. The ends lost 4 bases at V and 7 bases at J; junction bases unmatched: 8. The germline gives CDR1 SGHRS, CDR2 YFSETQ. The CDR3 has 15 amino acids. In nucleotides, the CDR3 is TGCGCCAGCAGCCCTAACCTAGCGGGGGATAATGAGCAGTTCTTC. Protein product: CASSPNLAGDNEQFF.

In its sample, this clone was seen once. The chain recombines TRBV29-1 with TRBJ1-2; 9 positions agree with TRBD1. The V and J ends lost 5 bases and 2 bases, in that order; junction bases with no gene match: 6. The CDR3 is made up of 14 amino acids. Germline V lookup: CDR1 SQVTM, CDR2 ANQGSEA. CDR3 sequence reads: CSVPSGTGNYGYTF. In DNA form, the CDR3 reads TGCAGCGTTCCTTCCGGGACAGGGAACTATGGCTACACCTTC.

The J gene is TRBJ2-7, the V gene TRBV5-5; possible D gene TRBD2, 5 bases. The CDR3 length is 14 residues. Trimming pared 4 bases from V and 2 bases from J, leaving 13 bases between. CDR1 and CDR2 from the germline V gene are SGHKS and YYEKEE (reference sequence). The CDR3 DNA sequence: TGTGCCAGCAGCCACCAACTAGTCCCCTACGAGCAGTACTTC. Its translation is CASSHQLVPYEQYF.

The chain couples TRBV7-9 to TRBJ1-2; 10 bases fit TRBD1. There are 16 residues in the CDR3. The V and J ends lost 4 bases and 1 base, in that order; junction bases with no gene match: 6. Germline V gene sequence: CDR1 SEHNR, CDR2 FQNEAQ (reference sequence). This CDR3 reads CASSSPDRGSNYGYTF. CDR3 in DNA: TGTGCCAGCAGCTCCCCGGACAGGGGGAGTAACTATGGCTACACCTTC.

CDR3 amino acids: CSALGDGYTF. CDR3 DNA sequence: TGCAGTGCTCTGGGCGATGGCTACACCTTC. The chain recombines TRBV20-1 with TRBJ1-2; D remains unclear. There are 10 residues in the CDR3. Germline loops: CDR1 DFQATT, CDR2 SNEGSKA (reference sequence). V gave up 5 bases and J gave up 6 bases, with 7 bases separating them.

The chain couples TRBV28 to TRBJ2-6; D perhaps matches TRBD2 (7 bases). This CDR3 has 16 amino acids. Germline V lookup: CDR1 MDHEN, CDR2 SYDVKM. V lost 3 bases and J 4 bases, leaving 13 bases between the germline ends. DNA for the CDR3: TGTGCCAGCAGTTTCCGGGGGGCGAGAGGGGCCAACGTCCTGACTTTC. Amino acids: CASSFRGARGANVLTF.

The rearrangement joins TRBV7-2 to TRBJ2-1; D might be TRBD1 (5 bases). V shed 5 bases and J shed 0 bases, with 11 bases lying between them. The CDR3 extends over 15 amino acids. CDR1 is SGHTA, CDR2 FQGNSA, per germline. This CDR3 reads CASSIDSSSYNEQFF. As DNA, the CDR3 is TGTGCCAGCAGCATCGACAGCTCCTCCTACAATGAGCAGTTCTTC.